This T cell receptor (beta chain) is drawn from a study of human T cells and chemical hapten exposure. The wider study: TCR yield per sample varied, mainly due to pooled library volumes.

This clonotype was detected a few times. Its ends do not fully match the called genes, so a read error is possible. Regarding time point: pre-sensitization, week 0. The sample's treatment: therapeutic diphenylcyclopropenone sensitization with weekly scalp DPC. Germline loops: CDR1 SQVTM, CDR2 ANQGSEA. This CDR3 region has 12 residues. TCRdb passed the RACE reads through MiXCR, listing each CDR3 protein once. Here the sample spans 250,000 or so distinct CDR3 sequences, approximately 8.6% being singletons. The sequence derives from a woman aged 40-49 years with alopecia areata. Some clones in this sample may be carry-over from other donors' samples. The material was whole blood, obtained in connection with sensitization to the hapten diphenylcyclopropenone (DPC). The V call is TRBV29-1, the J call TRBJ2-1, with 9 bases that match TRBD1. DNA for the CDR3: TGCAGCGTCGAAGGACAGGGGTATGAGCAGTTCTTC. Its protein product is CSVEGQGYEQFF.